This is a list of T cell receptor beta chains from one sample in a study of blood T cell repertoires in COVID-19. TCRdb keeps only in-frame clones here, not all; method: immunoSEQ multiplex PCR. The sample lists over 250,000 clones; more than 75% were seen once. Input material: peripheral blood. The receptor set was obtained from a woman in her fifties or sixties with acute or convalescent COVID-19. The CDR3 runs from the conserved cysteine through the conserved F or W. Each record gives: D gene, J gene, clone size, V gene, CDR3 protein, CDR3 DNA. The D gene is left open where the match is weak. Clone size, where shown, is once, few, many, or a class for clones that have expanded.

d_call: TRBD2
j_call: TRBJ2-2
clone_size: NA
v_call: TRBV3-1/TRBV3-2
cdr3_aa: CASSQTQLATGELFF
cdr3_nt: TGTGCCAGCAGCCAGACACAACTAGCGACCGGGGAGCTGTTTTTT

d_call: TRBD1
j_call: TRBJ1-4
clone_size: NA
v_call: TRBV19
cdr3_aa: CASSNRGQGLREKLFF
cdr3_nt: TGTGCCAGTAGTAACCGGGGACAGGGGCTACGCGAAAAACTGTTTTTT

d_call: NA
j_call: TRBJ1-1
clone_size: NA
v_call: TRBV5-4
cdr3_aa: CASSLAWVGGSAEAFF
cdr3_nt: TGTGCCAGCAGCTTGGCCTGGGTAGGGGGAAGCGCTGAAGCTTTCTTT

d_call: TRBD2
j_call: TRBJ2-2
clone_size: NA
v_call: TRBV27
cdr3_aa: CASSWSSGSLTGELFF
cdr3_nt: TGTGCCAGCAGTTGGTCTAGCGGGAGTCTCACCGGGGAGCTGTTTTTT

d_call: NA
j_call: TRBJ1-4
clone_size: NA
v_call: TRBV5-1
cdr3_aa: CASSLLGEATNEKLFF
cdr3_nt: TGCGCCAGCAGCCTGTTAGGGGAAGCAACTAATGAAAAACTGTTTTTT

d_call: NA
j_call: TRBJ2-7
clone_size: few
v_call: TRBV27
cdr3_aa: CASTTAPATSMNEQYF
cdr3_nt: TGTGCCAGCACTACTGCCCCCGCCACTAGCATGAACGAGCAGTACTTC

d_call: NA
j_call: TRBJ1-1
clone_size: NA
v_call: TRBV5-1
cdr3_aa: CASSLEWGGSVSEAFF
cdr3_nt: TGCGCCAGCAGCTTGGAGTGGGGGGGTTCCGTCTCTGAAGCTTTCTTT

d_call: NA
j_call: TRBJ2-3
clone_size: NA
v_call: TRBV2
cdr3_aa: CASDGLRADTQYF
cdr3_nt: TGTGCCAGCGACGGCCTCAGGGCAGATACGCAGTATTTT

d_call: NA
j_call: TRBJ2-1
clone_size: NA
v_call: TRBV5-8
cdr3_aa: CASSPYNEQFF
cdr3_nt: TGTGCCAGCAGCCCTTACAATGAGCAGTTCTTC

d_call: TRBD2
j_call: TRBJ2-1
clone_size: NA
v_call: TRBV28
cdr3_aa: CASRNGGRAYGEQFF
cdr3_nt: TGTGCCAGCCGAAACGGCGGGAGGGCCTATGGTGAGCAGTTCTTC

d_call: TRBD2
j_call: TRBJ2-2
clone_size: NA
v_call: TRBV2
cdr3_aa: CASCEGVGGLSGELFF
cdr3_nt: TGTGCCAGCTGTGAAGGGGTGGGAGGGCTTTCCGGGGAGCTGTTTTTT

d_call: TRBD1
j_call: TRBJ1-6
clone_size: NA
v_call: TRBV5-4
cdr3_aa: CASRLAGTGVSPLHF
cdr3_nt: TGTGCCAGCAGACTGGCGGGGACAGGGGTTTCACCCCTCCACTTT

d_call: NA
j_call: TRBJ1-6
clone_size: NA
v_call: TRBV2
cdr3_aa: CASGPTGLNSPLHF
cdr3_nt: TGTGCCAGCGGACCGACTGGACTTAATTCACCCCTCCACTTT

d_call: TRBD1
j_call: TRBJ1-6
clone_size: NA
v_call: TRBV28
cdr3_aa: CASSGTGDNSPLHF
cdr3_nt: TGTGCCAGCAGCGGGACAGGGGACAATTCACCCCTCCACTTT

d_call: TRBD2
j_call: TRBJ2-1
clone_size: NA
v_call: TRBV5-1
cdr3_aa: CASSRGLAGVPTGLFNEQFF
cdr3_nt: TGCGCCAGCAGCCGAGGACTAGCGGGAGTTCCGACCGGGCTTTTCAATGAGCAGTTCTTC

d_call: TRBD1
j_call: TRBJ2-2
clone_size: NA
v_call: TRBV6-5
cdr3_aa: CASRLDRFGELFF
cdr3_nt: TGTGCCAGCAGGTTGGACAGGTTCGGGGAGCTGTTTTTT

d_call: TRBD2
j_call: TRBJ2-7
clone_size: NA
v_call: TRBV4-2
cdr3_aa: CASSLGLADEQYF
cdr3_nt: TGTGCCAGCAGCCTAGGACTAGCGGACGAGCAGTACTTC

d_call: NA
j_call: TRBJ1-1
clone_size: NA
v_call: TRBV7-2
cdr3_aa: CASSLGLGWTEAFF
cdr3_nt: TGTGCCAGCAGCTTAGGTTTGGGCTGGACTGAAGCTTTCTTT

d_call: TRBD1
j_call: TRBJ1-3
clone_size: NA
v_call: TRBV11-2
cdr3_aa: CASSLPAQGAGNTIYF
cdr3_nt: TGTGCCAGCAGCTTACCTGCTCAGGGGGCTGGAAACACCATATATTTT

d_call: NA
j_call: TRBJ2-7
clone_size: many
v_call: TRBV5-1
cdr3_aa: CASSLDGSSYEQYF
cdr3_nt: TGCGCCAGCAGCTTGGACGGGAGCTCCTACGAGCAGTACTTC

d_call: NA
j_call: TRBJ2-5
clone_size: NA
v_call: TRBV7-9
cdr3_aa: CASSNRAQTQYF
cdr3_nt: TGTGCCAGCAGCAACAGGGCGCAGACCCAGTACTTC

d_call: TRBD1
j_call: TRBJ1-1
clone_size: once
v_call: TRBV10-3
cdr3_aa: CAISESTGRTEAFF
cdr3_nt: TGTGCCATCAGTGAGTCGACAGGGCGGACTGAAGCTTTCTTT

d_call: NA
j_call: TRBJ2-7
clone_size: NA
v_call: TRBV11-3
cdr3_aa: CASSLDGGDEQYF
cdr3_nt: TGTGCCAGCAGCTTAGACGGGGGAGACGAGCAGTACTTC

d_call: NA
j_call: TRBJ1-1
clone_size: NA
v_call: TRBV5-1
cdr3_aa: CASSVQVKNTEAFF
cdr3_nt: TGCGCCAGCAGCGTACAGGTCAAGAACACTGAAGCTTTCTTT

d_call: TRBD1
j_call: TRBJ1-1
clone_size: NA
v_call: TRBV11-2
cdr3_aa: CASRWTGLNTEAFF
cdr3_nt: TGTGCCAGCAGATGGACAGGATTGAACACTGAAGCTTTCTTT

d_call: TRBD1
j_call: TRBJ1-1
clone_size: NA
v_call: TRBV6-6
cdr3_aa: CASSSGQGNTEAFF
cdr3_nt: TGTGCCAGCAGTTCGGGACAGGGGAACACTGAAGCTTTCTTT

d_call: NA
j_call: TRBJ1-2
clone_size: NA
v_call: TRBV5-5
cdr3_aa: CASSQGFTYGYTF
cdr3_nt: TGTGCCAGCAGCCAGGGCTTCACCTATGGCTACACCTTC

d_call: NA
j_call: TRBJ2-7
clone_size: NA
v_call: TRBV5-1
cdr3_aa: CASSLVPPGYEQYF
cdr3_nt: TGCGCCAGCAGCTTGGTCCCCCCGGGCTACGAGCAGTACTTC

d_call: TRBD1
j_call: TRBJ1-1
clone_size: NA
v_call: TRBV28
cdr3_aa: CASSLGQGVTEAFF
cdr3_nt: TGTGCCAGCAGCCTGGGACAGGGGGTAACTGAAGCTTTCTTT

d_call: TRBD1
j_call: TRBJ1-2
clone_size: NA
v_call: TRBV28
cdr3_aa: CASSYVQGFHGYTF
cdr3_nt: TGTGCCAGCAGTTACGTACAGGGGTTTCATGGCTACACCTTC

d_call: NA
j_call: TRBJ2-7
clone_size: few
v_call: TRBV7-8
cdr3_aa: CASSFDIYEQYF
cdr3_nt: TGTGCCAGCAGCTTCGACATCTACGAGCAGTACTTC

d_call: NA
j_call: TRBJ1-1
clone_size: NA
v_call: TRBV7-8
cdr3_aa: CASSSLQQGPTEAFF
cdr3_nt: TGTGCCAGCAGCTCTCTACAACAGGGACCTACTGAAGCTTTCTTT

d_call: TRBD2
j_call: TRBJ2-7
clone_size: NA
v_call: TRBV7-2
cdr3_aa: CASSLARAGGLLYEQYF
cdr3_nt: TGTGCCAGCAGCTTAGCGCGAGCGGGAGGACTACTTTACGAGCAGTACTTC

d_call: NA
j_call: TRBJ2-1
clone_size: NA
v_call: TRBV30
cdr3_aa: CAWSVGTPSYNEQFF
cdr3_nt: TGTGCCTGGAGTGTTGGCACCCCCTCCTACAATGAGCAGTTCTTC

d_call: NA
j_call: TRBJ2-2
clone_size: NA
v_call: TRBV11-3
cdr3_aa: CASSPTTWQGNTGELFF
cdr3_nt: TGTGCCAGCAGCCCAACCACCTGGCAGGGGAACACCGGGGAGCTGTTTTTT

d_call: TRBD2
j_call: TRBJ2-7
clone_size: NA
v_call: TRBV5-1
cdr3_aa: CASSLVAGAGYEQYF
cdr3_nt: TGCGCCAGCAGCTTGGTGGCGGGAGCGGGTTACGAGCAGTACTTC

d_call: TRBD2
j_call: TRBJ2-7
clone_size: NA
v_call: TRBV28
cdr3_aa: CASTGGGYEQYF
cdr3_nt: TGTGCCAGCACTGGGGGGGGCTACGAGCAGTACTTC

d_call: TRBD1
j_call: TRBJ2-7
clone_size: NA
v_call: TRBV12-5
cdr3_aa: CASGLWKGDRVYSDEQYF
cdr3_nt: TGTGCTAGTGGTTTGTGGAAAGGGGACAGGGTATATTCCGACGAGCAGTACTTC

d_call: TRBD1
j_call: TRBJ1-4
clone_size: NA
v_call: TRBV6-6
cdr3_aa: CASSRTGQGAGEKLFF
cdr3_nt: TGTGCCAGCAGTCGAACAGGACAGGGGGCGGGGGAAAAACTGTTTTTT

d_call: NA
j_call: TRBJ2-1
clone_size: once
v_call: TRBV18
cdr3_aa: CASSPLLYNEQFF
cdr3_nt: TGTGCCAGCTCACCACTATTATACAATGAGCAGTTCTTC

d_call: TRBD2
j_call: TRBJ2-3
clone_size: NA
v_call: TRBV18
cdr3_aa: CASSLRTSSDTQYF
cdr3_nt: TGTGCCAGCTCACTACGGACTAGCTCAGATACGCAGTATTTT

d_call: TRBD1
j_call: TRBJ2-2
clone_size: few
v_call: TRBV5-1
cdr3_aa: CASSYLAVTGGSGELFF
cdr3_nt: TGCGCCAGCAGCTACCTCGCTGTCACAGGGGGCTCCGGGGAGCTGTTTTTT

d_call: NA
j_call: TRBJ1-1
clone_size: NA
v_call: TRBV20-1
cdr3_aa: CSARQVGAFF
cdr3_nt: TGCAGTGCCAGACAGGTGGGAGCTTTCTTT

d_call: NA
j_call: TRBJ1-4
clone_size: NA
v_call: TRBV5-1
cdr3_aa: CASSFFGGPYEKLFF
cdr3_nt: TGCGCCAGCAGCTTTTTCGGGGGGCCTTATGAAAAACTGTTTTTT

d_call: TRBD1
j_call: TRBJ1-5
clone_size: NA
v_call: TRBV9
cdr3_aa: CASRPRAVGDRRRSNQPQHF
cdr3_nt: TGTGCCAGCAGGCCCAGAGCAGTAGGGGACAGGCGGCGCAGCAATCAGCCCCAGCATTTT

d_call: NA
j_call: TRBJ2-3
clone_size: NA
v_call: TRBV28
cdr3_aa: CASKGQVEDTQYF
cdr3_nt: TGTGCCAGCAAGGGGCAGGTAGAAGATACGCAGTATTTT

d_call: NA
j_call: TRBJ1-5
clone_size: NA
v_call: TRBV9
cdr3_aa: CASSVGGGNQPQHF
cdr3_nt: TGTGCCAGCAGCGTAGGCGGGGGAAATCAGCCCCAGCATTTT

d_call: TRBD1
j_call: TRBJ2-7
clone_size: NA
v_call: TRBV7-6
cdr3_aa: CASSSSGTGYDEQYF
cdr3_nt: TGTGCCAGCAGCTCCTCCGGGACAGGGTACGACGAGCAGTACTTC

d_call: TRBD2
j_call: TRBJ2-1
clone_size: NA
v_call: TRBV6-4
cdr3_aa: CASSVWASGSTNEQFF
cdr3_nt: TGTGCCAGCAGTGTCTGGGCTAGCGGGAGTACAAATGAGCAGTTCTTC

d_call: NA
j_call: TRBJ2-7
clone_size: NA
v_call: TRBV19
cdr3_aa: CASSPGGSFSYEQYF
cdr3_nt: TGTGCCAGTAGTCCGGGTGGCTCCTTCTCCTACGAGCAGTACTTC

d_call: NA
j_call: TRBJ1-5
clone_size: NA
v_call: TRBV6-5
cdr3_aa: CASRREVNSNQPQHF
cdr3_nt: TGTGCCAGCCGCAGGGAGGTAAATAGCAATCAGCCCCAGCATTTT

d_call: TRBD2
j_call: TRBJ2-3
clone_size: NA
v_call: TRBV2
cdr3_aa: CASGAGREADTQYF
cdr3_nt: TGTGCCAGCGGGGCGGGGAGGGAGGCAGATACGCAGTATTTT

d_call: TRBD1
j_call: TRBJ1-5
clone_size: NA
v_call: TRBV2
cdr3_aa: CASSLGQGGQPQHF
cdr3_nt: TGTGCCAGCAGTCTCGGACAGGGAGGCCAGCCCCAGCATTTT